These T cell receptor beta chains were read from a single sample in a study of blood T cell repertoires in COVID-19. Sequencing used immunoSEQ multiplex PCR; TCRdb keeps in-frame clones, though not all of them. The table lists about 150,000 clones, around 87% of them singletons, with 15% in the top ten. What was sequenced was peripheral blood. The receptors shown here come from a woman aged 40 to 50 with acute or convalescent COVID-19. CDR3s leave out the opening cysteine and the closing phenylalanine or tryptophan. The order of the fields is D gene, J gene, V gene, CDR3 protein. D genes are given only for firm matches.

d_gene: .; j_gene: TRBJ1-1; v_gene: TRBV6-1; CDR3aa: ASSEGRGRAEAF
d_gene: .; j_gene: TRBJ2-3; v_gene: TRBV9; CDR3aa: ASSADGHSTDTQY
d_gene: TRBD1; j_gene: TRBJ2-2; v_gene: TRBV7-9; CDR3aa: ASSRGTGVTGELF
d_gene: .; j_gene: TRBJ1-2; v_gene: TRBV30; CDR3aa: AWSREFSGYT
d_gene: TRBD2; j_gene: TRBJ2-3; v_gene: TRBV5-6; CDR3aa: ASSLAGADTQY
d_gene: .; j_gene: TRBJ1-5; v_gene: TRBV2; CDR3aa: ASSGQVISNQPQH
d_gene: TRBD1; j_gene: TRBJ1-1; v_gene: TRBV9; CDR3aa: ASSAVDGTGGRNTEAF
d_gene: TRBD1; j_gene: TRBJ1-2; v_gene: TRBV13; CDR3aa: ASSLYGTGGNYGYT
d_gene: TRBD1; j_gene: TRBJ2-3; v_gene: TRBV5-1; CDR3aa: ASSIGQGTTTDTQY
d_gene: TRBD1; j_gene: TRBJ2-7; v_gene: TRBV28; CDR3aa: ASSSDRASLYEQY
d_gene: TRBD1; j_gene: TRBJ1-1; v_gene: TRBV29-1; CDR3aa: SVVTGLLTEAF
d_gene: .; j_gene: TRBJ1-1; v_gene: TRBV19; CDR3aa: ASSTRAVLLTTEAF
d_gene: TRBD2; j_gene: TRBJ2-1; v_gene: TRBV30; CDR3aa: AWSAGVALNEQF
d_gene: TRBD1; j_gene: TRBJ1-5; v_gene: TRBV12-5; CDR3aa: ASGLVPLGGANQPQH
d_gene: TRBD1; j_gene: TRBJ2-4; v_gene: TRBV6-1; CDR3aa: ASSDRVGQAKNIQY
d_gene: TRBD2; j_gene: TRBJ2-1; v_gene: TRBV10-3; CDR3aa: AISPGTSLRFTYNEQF
d_gene: .; j_gene: TRBJ1-6; v_gene: TRBV7-8; CDR3aa: ASSRVGSYNSPLH
d_gene: .; j_gene: TRBJ2-7; v_gene: TRBV7-8; CDR3aa: ASSLTTGGLYEQY
d_gene: .; j_gene: TRBJ2-1; v_gene: TRBV7-9; CDR3aa: ASSSLQGRSYNEQF
d_gene: TRBD1; j_gene: TRBJ2-5; v_gene: TRBV29-1; CDR3aa: SVVPGTAYQETQY
d_gene: .; j_gene: TRBJ2-1; v_gene: TRBV27; CDR3aa: ASSFLVGAQAYNEQF
d_gene: TRBD2; j_gene: TRBJ2-5; v_gene: TRBV5-6; CDR3aa: ASSLPYSTGRALETQY
d_gene: TRBD2; j_gene: TRBJ2-3; v_gene: TRBV5-4; CDR3aa: ASSLLAGGPTDTQY
d_gene: .; j_gene: TRBJ2-5; v_gene: TRBV7-8; CDR3aa: ASSFGQTQY
d_gene: TRBD2; j_gene: TRBJ2-5; v_gene: TRBV18; CDR3aa: ASANSGRSLSKRETQY
d_gene: TRBD2; j_gene: TRBJ2-7; v_gene: TRBV18; CDR3aa: ASSQAGGSSYEQY
d_gene: TRBD2; j_gene: TRBJ2-7; v_gene: TRBV5-1; CDR3aa: ASSQGLAIPTEQY
d_gene: TRBD1; j_gene: TRBJ2-7; v_gene: TRBV15; CDR3aa: ATSRGQGRRNEQY